This T cell receptor beta chain was sequenced for a study of shared clonotypes between healthy human individuals. After removal of 4 bases from V and 0 bases from J, the junction contained 5 bases not matched to a gene. Germline assignment: CDR1 SGHDT and CDR2 YYEEEE. This CDR3 is 16 amino acids long. About this clone: Its target is not known.

Some clones are missing from TCRdb's copy, which holds only in-frame ones; the method was immunoSEQ multiplex PCR. The sample lists millions of clones; approximately 95% were seen once. CD8 cells regarded as naive lacked CD45RO, were positively chosen for CCR7, and omitted terminally differentiated effector memory CD45RA+ cells. Findings of the study overall: Among the subsets, naive ones generally showed larger estimated richness than memory ones. Sorted-subset sequencing was shown by rarefaction to be incomplete despite large depth.

The sequencing input was naive CD8+ T cells sorted from blood. J is TRBJ2-1 and V is TRBV5-6; 9 bases are shared with TRBD2. The TCR was taken from a man younger than 35 in good health. The CDR3 sequence: CASSTNSGGSYNEQFF. The DNA for the CDR3 is TGTGCCAGCAGCACTAATAGCGGGGGCTCCTACAATGAGCAGTTCTTC. The full variable domain, with the rest looked up from reference TRBV5-6 and TRBJ2-1, is DAGVTQSPTHLIKTRGQQVTLRCSPKSGHDTVSWYQQALGQGPQFIFQYYEEEERQRGNFPDRFSGHQFPNYSSELNVNALLLGDSALYLCASSTNSGGSYNEQFFGPGTRLTVL.